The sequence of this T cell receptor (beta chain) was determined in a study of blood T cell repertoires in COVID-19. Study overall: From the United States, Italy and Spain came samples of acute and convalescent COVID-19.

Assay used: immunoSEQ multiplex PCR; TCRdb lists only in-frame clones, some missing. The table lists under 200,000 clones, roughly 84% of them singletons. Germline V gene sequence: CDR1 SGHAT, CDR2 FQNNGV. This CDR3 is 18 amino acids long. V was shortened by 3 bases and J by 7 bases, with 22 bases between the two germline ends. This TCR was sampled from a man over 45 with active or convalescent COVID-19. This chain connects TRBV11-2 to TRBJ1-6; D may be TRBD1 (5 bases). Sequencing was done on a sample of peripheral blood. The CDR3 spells CASSFARSGLVENSPLHF. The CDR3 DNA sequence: TGTGCCAGCAGCTTTGCGAGGTCAGGGCTAGTTGAAAATTCACCCCTCCACTTT.